One and the same sample provided the 28 T cell receptor beta chains below, sequenced in a study of blood T cell repertoires in COVID-19 (TCRdb year 2020). Receptor libraries were prepared by the immunoSEQ multiplex PCR assay. TCRdb took over this immuneACCESS table, retaining in-frame rearrangements with V and J assigned. Such tables are incomplete; in checked studies, under half of the missing clones stem from an unresolved V gene, and the remainder is unexplained. Present in this sample are around 130,000 clones, around 81% of which were seen just once. Of the sample, less than 14% is held by the ten largest clones. The specimen was peripheral blood. These receptors originate from a human donor in a cohort sampled during active COVID-19.

This clone was recorded a few times. The chain couples TRBV28 to TRBJ2-3; D gene uncertain. The CDR3 loop spans 16 amino acids. Germline values: CDR1 MDHEN, CDR2 SYDVKM. The V end lost 4 bases, the J end lost 0 bases, and 14 bases lay between the germline ends. For the CDR3, the DNA is TGTGCCAGCAGTTCAGCAGGCTTTGTCAGCACAGATACGCAGTATTTT. Amino acids: CASSSAGFVSTDTQYF.

The rearrangement joins TRBV9 to TRBJ2-7; a possible D gene is TRBD2 (5 bases). This CDR3 is 14 amino acids long. CDR1 and CDR2 from the germline V gene are SGDLS and YYNGEE. V lost 3 bases and J 7 bases, leaving 17 bases between the germline ends. The CDR3 here is CASSASPEGMEQYF. CDR3 nucleotides: TGTGCCAGCAGCGCGAGCCCTGAGGGTATGGAGCAGTACTTC.

This chain uses TRBV11-2 with TRBJ2-3, with 11 bases aligning to TRBD2. The trim removed 3 bases at V and 2 bases at J, leaving 4 bases unmatched. The CDR3 contains 16 residues. The germline V gene encodes CDR1 SGHAT and CDR2 FQNNGV. As DNA, the CDR3 is TGTGCCAGCAGCTTTGGTAGCGGGGGGGCCACAGATACGCAGTATTTT. Amino acids: CASSFGSGGATDTQYF.

This sequence joins TRBV18 and TRBJ2-3, with 7 bases fitting TRBD1. The germline V gene has CDR1 KGHSH and CDR2 LQKENI. J lost 5 bases, V lost 3 bases, and 8 bases had no gene match. CDR3 length equals 15 residues. The CDR3 DNA is TGTGCCAGCTCACCCACAGGGGTCCGGGGAGATACGCAGTATTTT. It is translated as CASSPTGVRGDTQYF.

This clone was observed a single time. The V call is TRBV12-3 or TRBV12-4, the J call TRBJ1-2; D perhaps matches TRBD1 (5 bases). This CDR3 spans 13 amino acids. V was pared by 1 base and J by 4 bases, with 7 bases between. The CDR3 sequence is CASSLGQFYGYTF. The CDR3 DNA reads TGTGCCAGCAGTTTAGGACAGTTCTATGGCTACACCTTC.

V is TRBV29-1 and J is TRBJ2-1; the match to TRBD2 covers 12 bases. The CDR3 loop spans 14 amino acids. Germline CDR1 SQVTM, CDR2 ANQGSEA. Unmatched junction bases numbered 3, after V lost 6 bases and J lost 3 bases. In DNA, the CDR3 is TGCAGCGTCCGACTAGCGGGGGACTACAATGAGCAGTTCTTC. Amino acid sequence: CSVRLAGDYNEQFF.

The rearrangement links TRBV7-3 to TRBJ2-1, with 7 bases that match TRBD2. V trimming: 3 bases; J trimming: 9 bases; junction bases outside the gene matches: 5. Germline values: CDR1 SGHTA, CDR2 FQGTGA. This CDR3 comprises 13 residues. The CDR3 DNA reads TGTGCCAGCAGCTTCCGGCCTAGCGGTGAGCAGTTCTTC. Encoded protein: CASSFRPSGEQFF.

The genes are TRBV28 and TRBJ2-3; perhaps TRBD2 as D (7 bases). Germline CDR1 and CDR2: MDHEN and SYDVKM. Trimming left V 1 base short and J 2 bases short, with 16 bases between. The CDR3 is made up of 17 amino acids. The CDR3: CASSLLAGARNTDTQYF. The CDR3 nucleotides read TGTGCCAGCAGTTTATTGGCGGGGGCCCGTAACACAGATACGCAGTATTTT.

The genes are TRBV12-3 or TRBV12-4 and TRBJ1-2; a possible D gene is TRBD1 (5 bases). The CDR3 runs to 11 residues. V was trimmed by 5 bases and J by 13 bases, leaving 14 bases between them. CDR3 loop: CASSPRGVGTF. CDR3 in DNA: TGTGCCAGCAGTCCCCGGGGGGTAGGCACCTTC.

The chain recombines TRBV28 with TRBJ2-2, with 11 bases aligning to TRBD2. The CDR3 is made up of 16 amino acids. Germline V gene lookup returns CDR1 MDHEN and CDR2 SYDVKM. The V and J ends lost 3 bases and 3 bases, in that order; junction bases with no gene match: 3. CDR3 loop: CASSLELAGDTGELFF. The CDR3 coding sequence is TGTGCCAGCAGTTTGGAACTAGCGGGGGACACCGGGGAGCTGTTTTTT. Full variable domain (rest looked up from reference TRBV28 and TRBJ2-2): DVKVTQSSRYLVKRTGEKVFLECVQDMDHENMFWYRQDPGLGLRLIYFSYDVKMKEKGDIPEGYSVSREKKERFSLILESASTNQTSMYLCASSLELAGDTGELFFGEGSRLTVL.

J is TRBJ1-2 and V is TRBV27; TRBD1 matches 10 bases. Per the germline V gene, CDR1 is MNHEY and CDR2 is SMNVEV (reference sequence). V trimming: 6 bases; J trimming: 4 bases; junction bases outside the gene matches: 8. This CDR3 has 15 residues. The CDR3 coding sequence is TGTGCCAGCAGGCCCCGACAGGGGGCTGGCTATGGCTACACCTTC. Translated: CASRPRQGAGYGYTF.

V is TRBV27 and J is TRBJ1-6; D possibly corresponds to TRBD1 (5 bases). CDR1 is MNHEY, CDR2 SMNVEV, per germline (reference sequence). The CDR3 length is 15 residues. Between the trimmed V and J ends, which lost 6 bases and 9 bases, there was a span of 18 bases. CDR3 coding DNA: TGTGCCAGCAGATCTCCCCAGGGCAGAACTTCACCCCTCCACTTT. It specifies CASRSPQGRTSPLHF.

This clone was found a few times. The chain is built from TRBV7-8 and TRBJ2-7; 10 bases match TRBD1. V shed 5 bases, J shed 3 bases, and the junction held 7 bases outside the gene matches. The CDR3 extends over 15 amino acids. Germline V gene data show CDR1 as SGHVS and CDR2 as FQNEAQ. The CDR3: CASSRLTGGGYEQYF. The CDR3 DNA follows: TGTGCCAGCAGCCGTTTGACAGGGGGCGGCTACGAGCAGTACTTC.

The table lists this clone with a count of one. V is TRBV5-4 and J is TRBJ1-1, with D uncertain. The V and J ends lost 5 bases and 2 bases respectively, with 16 bases between them. Germline V lookup: CDR1 SGHNT, CDR2 YYREEE (reference sequence). The CDR3 is made up of 15 amino acids. CDR3: CASSRKTGENTEAFF. The CDR3 region has the DNA TGTGCCAGCAGTCGAAAGACCGGGGAAAACACTGAAGCTTTCTTT.

V usage is TRBV10-3 and J usage is TRBJ2-3; 10 bases are shared with TRBD2. Trimming cost V 0 bases and J 3 bases; bases outside gene matches: 9. This CDR3 contains 18 residues. Germline V lookup: CDR1 ENHRY, CDR2 SYGVKD. CDR3 region: CAISESGISGGRTDTQYF. CDR3 DNA sequence: TGTGCCATCAGTGAGTCGGGGATTAGCGGGGGGCGAACAGATACGCAGTATTTT.

The rearrangement joins TRBV5-1 to TRBJ2-5, with 8 bases fitting TRBD2. The CDR3 has 14 amino acids. The V gene end was trimmed by 4 bases and the J gene end by 2 bases; junction bases not matched to a gene: 4. Germline CDR1 reads SGHRS; CDR2 reads YFSETQ. CDR3 nucleotide sequence: TGCGCCAGCAGCGGCGGGGGGATTCAAGAGACCCAGTACTTC. Protein: CASSGGGIQETQYF.

The V gene is TRBV21-1, the J gene TRBJ2-5; the table names TRBD1, a call not compared with the DNA. TRBV21-1 counts as a pseudogene. The CDR3 loop spans 15 amino acids. The CDR3 protein is CASSKGGRAGETQYF. The CDR3 DNA sequence: TGTGCCAGCAGCAAAGGGGGGCGGGCTGGAGAGACCCAGTACTTC.

The CDR3 bases are TGTGCCAGCAGGCGACTAGCGGGCACAGATACGCAGTATTTT. Translation gives CASRRLAGTDTQYF. This sequence joins TRBV2 and TRBJ2-3; 9 bases fit TRBD2. Per the germline V gene, CDR1 is SNHLY and CDR2 is FYNNEI. This CDR3 spans 14 amino acids. V lost 6 bases and J lost 1; bases outside the gene matches: 2.

V and J are TRBV5-1 and TRBJ2-5; TRBD1 matches 7 bases. With 4 bases clipped from V and 3 bases from J, the junction kept 6 bases outside the gene matches. This CDR3 spans 14 amino acids. Per the germline V gene, CDR1 is SGHRS and CDR2 is YFSETQ. This CDR3 reads CASSKQGNEETQYF. DNA of the CDR3: TGCGCCAGCAGCAAACAGGGGAACGAAGAGACCCAGTACTTC.

This clone occurred once. V usage is TRBV3-1 (or the pseudogene TRBV3-2) and J usage is TRBJ1-1; D unresolved. This CDR3 region has 13 residues. V gave up 2 bases and J gave up 6 bases, with 10 bases separating them. Germline CDR1 LGHDT, CDR2 YNNKEL (reference sequence). Written as DNA, the CDR3 is TGTGCCAGCAGCCAAATAGGTCGGGCTGAAGCTTTCTTT. Its translation is CASSQIGRAEAFF.

In regard to this clone: One end of the junction does not line up with germline, which may come from a read error. The V gene is TRBV6-1, the J gene TRBJ2-5; 10 bases line up with TRBD1. Germline-derived CDR1 and CDR2 are MNHNS and SASEGT. The CDR3 is made up of 13 amino acids. DNA of the CDR3: TGTGCCAGCTGTGACAGGGGGCAGGAGACCCAGTACTTC. This sequence encodes CASCDRGQETQYF.

The chain couples TRBV5-1 to TRBJ1-2; no definite D call. Germline CDR1 reads SGHRS; CDR2 reads YFSETQ. Trimming pared 2 bases from V and 7 bases from J, leaving 15 bases between. The CDR3 length is 14 residues. The CDR3 is CASSFEQTYSGYTF. The CDR3 DNA reads TGCGCCAGCAGCTTTGAACAGACCTACAGTGGCTACACCTTC.

The chain joins TRBV28 to TRBJ1-2; 7 bases match TRBD1. With V trimmed by 6 bases and J by 7 bases, 2 bases remained unmatched. Looked up from germline, CDR1 is MDHEN and CDR2 is SYDVKM. This CDR3 has 11 amino acids. CDR3: CASRDRAGYTF. The CDR3 region has the DNA TGTGCCAGCAGAGACAGGGCTGGCTACACCTTC.

A single count supports this clone. The rearrangement links TRBV5-1 to TRBJ2-3; D might be TRBD2 (6 bases). V gave up 4 bases and J gave up 1 base, with 13 bases separating them. The V gene's germline CDR1 is SGHRS and CDR2 YFSETQ. The CDR3 runs to 15 residues. Written as DNA, the CDR3 is TGCGCCAGCAGCCCGGAGGGCCACGGCACAGATACGCAGTATTTT. Its protein product is CASSPEGHGTDTQYF.

The V call is TRBV7-8, the J call TRBJ2-1; no reliable D call. Germline loops: CDR1 SGHVS, CDR2 FQNEAQ. Trimming left V 3 bases short and J 6 bases short, with 3 bases between. CDR3 length: 11 residues. CDR3 loop: CASSFGNEQFF. As DNA, the CDR3 is TGTGCCAGCAGCTTCGGCAATGAGCAGTTCTTC.

The chain is built from TRBV19 and TRBJ1-5; 8 bases are shared with TRBD1. Germline V gene data show CDR1 as LNHDA and CDR2 as SQIVND (reference sequence). The trim removed 6 bases at V and 1 base at J, leaving 8 bases unmatched. The CDR3 is made up of 16 amino acids. The CDR3, as DNA: TGTGCCAGTAGCTTATTACAGGGGGTGAGCAATCAGCCCCAGCATTTT. Protein sequence: CASSLLQGVSNQPQHF.

The rearrangement joins TRBV30 to TRBJ2-7; D perhaps matches TRBD1 (5 bases). Trimming shortened V by 2 bases and J by 0 bases, and 11 bases separated the two germline ends. Germline V gene data show CDR1 as GTSNPN and CDR2 as SVGIG (reference sequence). The CDR3 covers 14 residues. CDR3 nucleotides: TGTGCCTGGAGTCCGGACATTTCCTCCTACGAGCAGTACTTC. Translated: CAWSPDISSYEQYF.

The chain recombines TRBV18 with TRBJ2-3, with 9 bases aligning to TRBD1. The trim removed 5 bases at V and 4 bases at J, leaving 4 bases unmatched. This CDR3 comprises 14 residues. Germline V lookup: CDR1 KGHSH, CDR2 LQKENI. The CDR3 DNA sequence: TGTGCCAGCTCAGGGACAGGGTCGGCAGATACGCAGTATTTT. Translated: CASSGTGSADTQYF.